These 3 T cell receptor beta chains were all obtained from the same sample, sequenced in a study of post-analysis software for immune sequencing data. The study, taken as a whole, reports: A handful of TRBV segments were more frequent in patients than controls; TRBV5-6, TRBV5-1 and TRBV20-1 belonged to this group.

The antigens of these receptors remain unknown. TCR beta cDNA libraries included unique molecular identifiers. MiXCR, run by TCRdb on the PCR reads, gives a single entry per CDR3 protein. In the table there are 550,000 to 700,000 distinct CDR3 sequences, about 40% of which are singletons. Sequencing was done on a sample of blood. The source of these receptors is a girl aged 5-17 years with multiple sclerosis.

The chain has TRBV6-6 and TRBJ2-5; D call uncertain. Trimming took off 8 bases at V and 2 bases at J, with 12 bases between the two ends. This CDR3 is built from 13 residues. Germline V CDR1 and CDR2: MNHNY, SVGAGI (reference sequence). CDR3 in DNA: TGTGCCAGCGTGGGTGGGGATCAAGAGACCCAGTACTTC. As protein: CASVGGDQETQYF.

The sample holds a few counts of this clonotype. The chain links TRBV7-9 to TRBJ2-7; D perhaps matches TRBD2 (6 bases). Germline V gene data show CDR1 as SEHNR and CDR2 as FQNEAQ (reference sequence). CDR3 length: 15 amino acids. The V and J ends lost 3 bases and 3 bases respectively, with 15 bases between them. CDR3 amino acids: CASSFHGGTYYEQYF. CDR3 coding DNA: TGTGCCAGCAGCTTCCACGGGGGAACCTACTACGAGCAGTACTTC.

The chain recombines TRBV29-1 with TRBJ1-1, with D uncertain. The CDR3 length is 11 residues. Trimming stripped 5 bases from V and 6 bases from J, with 10 bases between. The germline CDR1 and CDR2 sequences are SQVTM and ANQGSEA. The DNA for the CDR3 is TGCAGCGTTCCACGGGGTCCTGAAGCTTTCTTT. Translation: CSVPRGPEAFF.